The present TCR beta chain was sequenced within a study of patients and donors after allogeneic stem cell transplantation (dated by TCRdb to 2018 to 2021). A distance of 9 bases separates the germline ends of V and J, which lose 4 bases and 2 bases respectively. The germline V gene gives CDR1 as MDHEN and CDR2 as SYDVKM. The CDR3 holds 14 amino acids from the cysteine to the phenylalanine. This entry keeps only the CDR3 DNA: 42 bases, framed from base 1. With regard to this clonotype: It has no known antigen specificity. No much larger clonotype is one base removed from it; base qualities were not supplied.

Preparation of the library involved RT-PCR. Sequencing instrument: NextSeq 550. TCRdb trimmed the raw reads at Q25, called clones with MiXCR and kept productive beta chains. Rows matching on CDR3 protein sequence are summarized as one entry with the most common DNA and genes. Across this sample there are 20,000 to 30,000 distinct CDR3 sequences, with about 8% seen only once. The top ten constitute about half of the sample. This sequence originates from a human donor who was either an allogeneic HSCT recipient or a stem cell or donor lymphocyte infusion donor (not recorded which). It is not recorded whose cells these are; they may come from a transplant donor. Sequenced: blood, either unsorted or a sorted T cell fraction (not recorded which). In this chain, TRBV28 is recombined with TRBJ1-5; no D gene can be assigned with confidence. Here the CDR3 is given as CASSSPHGNQPQHF. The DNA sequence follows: TGTGCCAGCAGTTCCCCCCATGGCAATCAGCCCCAGCATTTT.